This T cell receptor (beta chain) comes out of a study of T-cell memory formation after mild COVID-19. Study outcomes and limitations: From day 15 to 85, contracting clones were balanced between CD4 and CD8, whereas later expanders leaned toward CD4+. Some responding clones appeared in pre-infection memory, suggesting cross-reactive memory joined. Contracting clones localized mainly to CM and EM when CD4+ and mainly to EMRA when CD8+.

This CDR3 spans 13 amino acids. Trimming removed 5 bases from V and 4 bases from J, with 8 bases in between. In regard to this clonotype: What it recognizes is unknown.

The 5'RACE method, run with constant-segment primers, produced TCR alpha and TCR beta cDNA libraries (carrying sample barcodes and UMIs). MiXCR, run by TCRdb on the 5' RACE reads, gives a single entry per CDR3 protein. The sample carries around 410,000 distinct CDR3 sequences, more than 20% recorded once. The TCR sequence derives from an adult woman who had mild COVID-19 (a few samples of this study predate the infection). Cell type and time point are not known. The sample was PBMCs or a T cell subset sorted from them (not recorded which). The genes are TRBV12-3 or TRBV12-4 and TRBJ2-2; TRBD1 might be the D (5 bases). The CDR3 reads CASSGATTGELFF. In DNA, the CDR3 is TGTGCCAGCAGTGGGGCTACCACCGGGGAGCTGTTTTTT.